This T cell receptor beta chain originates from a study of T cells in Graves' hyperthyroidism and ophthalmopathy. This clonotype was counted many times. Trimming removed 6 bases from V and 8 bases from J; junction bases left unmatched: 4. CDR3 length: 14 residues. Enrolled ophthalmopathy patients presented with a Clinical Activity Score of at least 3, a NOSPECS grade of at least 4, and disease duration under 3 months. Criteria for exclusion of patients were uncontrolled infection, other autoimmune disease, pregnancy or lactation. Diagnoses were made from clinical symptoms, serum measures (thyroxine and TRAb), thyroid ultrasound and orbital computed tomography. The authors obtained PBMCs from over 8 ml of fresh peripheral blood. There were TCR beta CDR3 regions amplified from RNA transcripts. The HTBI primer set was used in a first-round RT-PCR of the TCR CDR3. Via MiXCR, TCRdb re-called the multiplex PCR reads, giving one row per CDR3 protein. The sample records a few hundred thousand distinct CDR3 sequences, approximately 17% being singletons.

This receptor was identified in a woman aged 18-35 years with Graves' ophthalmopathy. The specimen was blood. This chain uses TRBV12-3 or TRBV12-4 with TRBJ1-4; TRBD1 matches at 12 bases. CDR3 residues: CASRSGTGGEKLFF. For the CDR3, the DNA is TGTGCCAGCAGATCTGGGACAGGGGGCGAAAAACTGTTTTTT.